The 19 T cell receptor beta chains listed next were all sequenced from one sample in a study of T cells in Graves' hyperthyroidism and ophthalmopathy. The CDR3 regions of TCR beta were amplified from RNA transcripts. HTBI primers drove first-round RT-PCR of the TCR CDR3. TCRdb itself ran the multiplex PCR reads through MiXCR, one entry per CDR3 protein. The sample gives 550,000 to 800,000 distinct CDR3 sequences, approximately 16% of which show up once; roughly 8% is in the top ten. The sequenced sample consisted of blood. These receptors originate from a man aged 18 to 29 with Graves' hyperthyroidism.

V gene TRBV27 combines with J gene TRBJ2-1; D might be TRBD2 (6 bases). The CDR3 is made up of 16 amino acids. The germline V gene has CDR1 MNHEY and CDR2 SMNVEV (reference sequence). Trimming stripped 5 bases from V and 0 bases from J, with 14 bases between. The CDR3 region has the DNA TGTGCCAGCAGTCGGGCGGACTACAGCTCCTACAATGAGCAGTTCTTC. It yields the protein CASSRADYSSYNEQFF.

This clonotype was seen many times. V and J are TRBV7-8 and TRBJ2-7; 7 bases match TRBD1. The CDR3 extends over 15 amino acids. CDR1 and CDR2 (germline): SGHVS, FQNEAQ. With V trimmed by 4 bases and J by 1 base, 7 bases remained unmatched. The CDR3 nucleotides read TGTGCCAGCAGCTCAGGGGGACAGACTTCCTACGAGCAGTACTTC. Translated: CASSSGGQTSYEQYF.

CDR3 amino acids: CASSLEFYNEQFF. The CDR3 DNA follows: TGCGCCAGCAGCTTGGAGTTTTACAATGAGCAGTTCTTC. The gene calls are TRBV5-1 and TRBJ2-1; D gene ambiguous. CDR1 and CDR2 (germline): SGHRS, YFSETQ. The CDR3 covers 13 residues. V was pared by 0 bases and J by 4 bases, with 5 bases between.

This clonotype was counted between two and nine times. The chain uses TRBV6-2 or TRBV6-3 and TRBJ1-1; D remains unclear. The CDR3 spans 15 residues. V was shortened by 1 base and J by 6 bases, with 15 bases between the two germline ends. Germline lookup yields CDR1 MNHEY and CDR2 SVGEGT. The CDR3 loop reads CASSYWRPLGAEAFF. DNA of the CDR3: TGTGCCAGCAGTTACTGGAGACCCTTAGGCGCTGAAGCTTTCTTT.

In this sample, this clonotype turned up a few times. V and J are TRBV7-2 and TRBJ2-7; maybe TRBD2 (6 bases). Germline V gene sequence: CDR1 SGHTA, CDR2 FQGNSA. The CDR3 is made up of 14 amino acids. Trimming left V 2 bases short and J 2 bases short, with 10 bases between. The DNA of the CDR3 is TGTGCCAGCAGCTTAAAGCCGGGAGCCTACGAGCAGTACTTC. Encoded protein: CASSLKPGAYEQYF.

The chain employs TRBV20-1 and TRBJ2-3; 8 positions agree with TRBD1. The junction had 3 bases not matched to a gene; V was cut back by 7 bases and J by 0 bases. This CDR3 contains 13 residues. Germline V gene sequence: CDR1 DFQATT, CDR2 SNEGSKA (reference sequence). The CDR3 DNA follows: TGCAGTGGACAGGGGTCCAGCACAGATACGCAGTATTTT. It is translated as CSGQGSSTDTQYF.

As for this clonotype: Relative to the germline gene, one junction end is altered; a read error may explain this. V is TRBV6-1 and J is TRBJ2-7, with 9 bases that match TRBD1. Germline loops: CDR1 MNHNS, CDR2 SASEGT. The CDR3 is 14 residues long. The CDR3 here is CASRMTGGNYEKYF. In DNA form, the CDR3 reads TGTGCCAGCAGGATGACAGGGGGGAACTACGAGAAGTACTTC.

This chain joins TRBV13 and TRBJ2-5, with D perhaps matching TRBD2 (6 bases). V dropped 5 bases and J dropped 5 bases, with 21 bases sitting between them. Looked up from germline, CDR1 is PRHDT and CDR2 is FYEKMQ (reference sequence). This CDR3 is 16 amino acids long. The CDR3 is CASSQTHGPGRETQYF. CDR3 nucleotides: TGTGCCAGCAGCCAAACCCACGGGCCGGGGAGGGAGACCCAGTACTTC.

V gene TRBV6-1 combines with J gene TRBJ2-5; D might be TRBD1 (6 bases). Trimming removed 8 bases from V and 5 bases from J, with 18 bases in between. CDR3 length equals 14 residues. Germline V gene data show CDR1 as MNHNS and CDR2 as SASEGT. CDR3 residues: CASGLGRGGETQYF. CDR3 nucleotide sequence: TGTGCCAGCGGGCTCGGCAGGGGCGGGGAGACCCAGTACTTC.

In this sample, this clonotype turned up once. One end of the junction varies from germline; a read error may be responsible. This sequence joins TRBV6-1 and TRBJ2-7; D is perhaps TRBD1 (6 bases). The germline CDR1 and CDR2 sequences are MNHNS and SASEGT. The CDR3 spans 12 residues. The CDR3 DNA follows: TGTGCCATCCTAGGACAGACCTACGAGCAGTGCTTC. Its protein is CAILGQTYEQCF.

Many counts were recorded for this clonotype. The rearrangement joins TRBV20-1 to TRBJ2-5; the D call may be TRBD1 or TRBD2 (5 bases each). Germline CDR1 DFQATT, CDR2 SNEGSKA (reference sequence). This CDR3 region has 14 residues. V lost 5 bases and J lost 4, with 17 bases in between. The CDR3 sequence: CSADEGRLLETQYF. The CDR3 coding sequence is TGCAGTGCTGATGAGGGACGGCTTTTAGAGACCCAGTACTTC.

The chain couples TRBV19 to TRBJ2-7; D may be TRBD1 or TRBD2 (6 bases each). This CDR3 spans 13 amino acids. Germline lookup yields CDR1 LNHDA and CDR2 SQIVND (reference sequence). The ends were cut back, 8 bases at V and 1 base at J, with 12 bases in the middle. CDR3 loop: CASGGPYSYEQYF. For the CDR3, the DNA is TGTGCCAGTGGGGGGCCTTATTCCTACGAGCAGTACTTC.

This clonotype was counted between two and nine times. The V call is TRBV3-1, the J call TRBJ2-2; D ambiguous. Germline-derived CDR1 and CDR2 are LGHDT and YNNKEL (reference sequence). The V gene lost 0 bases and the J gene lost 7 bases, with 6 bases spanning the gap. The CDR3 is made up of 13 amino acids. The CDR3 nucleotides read TGTGCCAGCAGCCAAGATCGAGTCGGGGAGCTGTTTTTT. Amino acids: CASSQDRVGELFF.

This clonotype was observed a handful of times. CDR3 region: CASSIGLAGGRSEQFF. Written as DNA, the CDR3 is TGTGCCAGTAGTATCGGACTAGCGGGAGGGCGAAGTGAGCAGTTCTTC. The chain carries TRBV19 and TRBJ2-1, with 15 bases matching TRBD2. The CDR3 runs to 16 residues. Trimming removed 3 bases from V and 9 bases from J; junction bases left unmatched: 6. Germline loops: CDR1 LNHDA, CDR2 SQIVND (reference sequence).

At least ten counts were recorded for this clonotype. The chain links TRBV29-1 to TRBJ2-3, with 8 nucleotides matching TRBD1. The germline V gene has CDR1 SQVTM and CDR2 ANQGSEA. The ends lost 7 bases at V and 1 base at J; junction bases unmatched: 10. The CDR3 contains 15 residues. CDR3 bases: TGCAGCGGGACCCGTGGACAGGGACGCACAGATACGCAGTATTTT. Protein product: CSGTRGQGRTDTQYF.

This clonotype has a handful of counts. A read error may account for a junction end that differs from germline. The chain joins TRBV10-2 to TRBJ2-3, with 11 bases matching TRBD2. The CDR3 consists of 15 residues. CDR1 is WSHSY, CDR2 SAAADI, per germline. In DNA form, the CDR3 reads TGCGCCAGCAGTGACTTAGCGGGAGGGTCAGAAACGCAGTATTTT. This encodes CASSDLAGGSETQYF.

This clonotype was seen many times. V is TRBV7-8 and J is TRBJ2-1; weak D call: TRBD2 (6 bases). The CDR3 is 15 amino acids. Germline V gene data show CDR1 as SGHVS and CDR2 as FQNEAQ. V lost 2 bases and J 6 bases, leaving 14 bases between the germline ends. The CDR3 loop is CASSLRDFIFNEQFF. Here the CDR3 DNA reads TGTGCCAGCAGCTTACGGGACTTTATTTTCAATGAGCAGTTCTTC. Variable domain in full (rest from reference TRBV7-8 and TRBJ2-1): GAGVSQSPRYKVAKRGQDVALRCDPISGHVSLFWYQQALGQGPEFLTYFQNEAQLDKSGLPSDRFFAERPEGSVSTLKIQRTQQEDSAVYLCASSLRDFIFNEQFFGPGTRLTVL.

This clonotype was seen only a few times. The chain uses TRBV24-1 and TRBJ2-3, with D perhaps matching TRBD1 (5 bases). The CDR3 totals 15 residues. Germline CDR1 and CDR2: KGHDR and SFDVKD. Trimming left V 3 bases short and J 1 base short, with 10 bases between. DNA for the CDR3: TGTGCCACCAGTGATACCCGACAGCGCACAGATACGCAGTATTTT. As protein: CATSDTRQRTDTQYF.

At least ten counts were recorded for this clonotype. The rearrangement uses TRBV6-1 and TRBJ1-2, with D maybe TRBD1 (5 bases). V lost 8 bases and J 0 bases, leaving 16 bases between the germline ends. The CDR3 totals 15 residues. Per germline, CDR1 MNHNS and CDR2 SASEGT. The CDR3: CASASGLSANYGYTF. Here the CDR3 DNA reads TGTGCCAGCGCCTCGGGACTTTCCGCTAACTATGGCTACACCTTC.